Below, one T cell receptor beta chain is given with its context. This specimen belongs to a study of T cell changes during pregnancy in multiple sclerosis. The repertoire was sequenced with immunoSEQ multiplex PCR; TCRdb's copy has only in-frame clones and lacks some. This table holds over 40,000 clones, around 90% found once. The CDR3 sequence is 18 residues long. Trimming took off 1 base at V and 2 bases at J, with 18 bases between the two ends. Germline V lookup: CDR1 LGHNA, CDR2 YNFKEQ. The gene calls are TRBV4-2 and TRBJ2-1; D might be TRBD2 (5 bases). The source is a female donor in good health, enrolled as a control in a pregnancy study. The sequencing here drew on peripheral blood, taken in the first trimester of pregnancy. The CDR3 reads CASSQGFSAGITYNEQFF. CDR3 DNA: TGTGCCAGCAGCCAAGGATTCTCTGCGGGCATTACCTACAATGAGCAGTTCTTC.